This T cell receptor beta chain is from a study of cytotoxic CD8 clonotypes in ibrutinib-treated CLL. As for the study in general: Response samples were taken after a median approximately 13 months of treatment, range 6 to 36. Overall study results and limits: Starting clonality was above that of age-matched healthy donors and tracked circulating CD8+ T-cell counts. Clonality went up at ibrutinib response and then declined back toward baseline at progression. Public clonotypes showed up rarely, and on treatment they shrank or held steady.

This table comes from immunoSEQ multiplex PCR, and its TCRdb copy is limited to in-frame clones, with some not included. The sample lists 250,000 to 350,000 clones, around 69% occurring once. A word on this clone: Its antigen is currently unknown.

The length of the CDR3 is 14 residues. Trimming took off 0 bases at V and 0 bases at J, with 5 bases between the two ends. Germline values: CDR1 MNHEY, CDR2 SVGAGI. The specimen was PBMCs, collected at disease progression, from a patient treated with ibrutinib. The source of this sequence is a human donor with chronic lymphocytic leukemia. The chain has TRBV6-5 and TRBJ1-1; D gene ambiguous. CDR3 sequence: CASSYSTLNTEAFF. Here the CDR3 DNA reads TGTGCCAGCAGTTACTCGACCCTGAACACTGAAGCTTTCTTT.